This note documents a single T cell receptor beta chain sequence. The source of the sample is a study of blood T cell repertoires in COVID-19. This CDR3 has 14 amino acids. Germline V gene data show CDR1 as MDHEN and CDR2 as SYDVKM. V lost 2 bases and J lost 1, with 6 bases in between. Libraries were prepared by immunoSEQ multiplex PCR; TCRdb keeps only in-frame clonotypes and omits some of them. The repertoire consists of hundreds of thousands of clones, with 65% to 85% occurring once and the leading ten covering approximately 4%. This TCR was recovered from a woman aged 40 to 55 with active or convalescent COVID-19. Sequencing input: peripheral blood. The chain uses TRBV28 and TRBJ1-3; no clear D. The CDR3 loop is CASSLALSGNTIYF. The CDR3 DNA reads TGTGCCAGCAGTTTAGCCCTATCTGGAAACACCATATATTTT.